This record concerns one TCR beta chain sequence. What it binds is not known. The data derive from a study of cytomegalovirus exposure and HLA in healthy donors. Study results and caveats: It was reportedly the case that the classifier diagnosed cytomegalovirus status with high specificity and sensitivity.

It was with 60 Vbeta and 13 Jbeta primers that the PCR ran. Profiling relied on immunoSEQ multiplex PCR, and the TCRdb table lists in-frame clones only, not all of them. The data hold roughly 250,000 clones, with about four fifths observed a single time. The germline V gene has CDR1 SSHAT and CDR2 FNYEAQ (reference sequence). The CDR3 length is 15 residues. V lost 1 base and J 0 bases, leaving 9 bases between the germline ends. Sequencing was done on a sample of PBMCs. The chain combines TRBV7-7 with TRBJ2-5; the D gene is possibly TRBD2 (6 bases). This TCR derives from a girl aged 2-9 years in good health and CMV-seronegative. Here the CDR3 DNA reads TGTGCCAGCAGCTTAGGAGGCGGGGACCAAGAGACCCAGTACTTC. It yields the protein CASSLGGGDQETQYF.